This is a list of T cell receptor beta chains from one sample in a study of T cell repertoires in cytomegalovirus infection. These receptors lack a known antigen. One entry per CDR3 protein results from TCRdb running MiXCR on the reads. The table lists about 770,000 distinct CDR3 sequences, about 29% of them singletons. Sequencing was performed on cultured CD8+ T cells from PBMCs, taken from culture after CMV antigen stimulation. All receptors come from a human donor in good health (CMV status not recorded). Some clones in this sample may be carry-over from other donors' samples. Each CDR3 is given with its conserved first and last residue. Each record gives: CDR3 protein, CDR3 DNA, D gene, clone size, V gene, J gene. A D gene is named only where the DNA matches it firmly. Some rows mark clone size as missing; the rest say once, few, many or name a class of expanded clone.

CASSLSHTGGGEGYTF	TGTGCCAGCAGTTTATCCCACACAGGGGGAGGAGAAGGCTACACCTTC	TRBD1	-	TRBV27	TRBJ1-2
CASKSSGGVNEQFF	TGTGCCAGTAAGAGTAGCGGGGGGGTTAATGAGCAGTTCTTC	TRBD2	few	TRBV19	TRBJ2-1
CASSLTSNVQETQYF	TGTGCCAGCAGTTTGACATCGAACGTCCAAGAGACCCAGTACTTC	-	many	TRBV12-3/TRBV12-4	TRBJ2-5
CASKLAGGPFMGDTQYF	TGTGCCAGCAAACTAGCGGGGGGGCCGTTCATGGGAGATACGCAGTATTTT	TRBD2	many	TRBV4-2	TRBJ2-3
CSVDYQQETQYF	TGCAGCGTTGATTACCAGCAAGAGACCCAGTACTTC	-	-	TRBV29-1	TRBJ2-5
CASSLFGDGRTDTQYF	TGTGCCAGCAGCTTGTTCGGGGACGGCCGCACAGATACGCAGTATTTT	-	many	TRBV7-2	TRBJ2-3
CSARRYSNQPQHF	TGCAGTGCGAGGCGGTATAGCAATCAGCCCCAGCATTTT	-	many	TRBV20-1	TRBJ1-5
CASSIDPNQETQYF	TGTGCCAGCAGCATCGACCCCAACCAAGAGACCCAGTACTTC	-	-	TRBV11-1	TRBJ2-5
CASSLNPEGGNTIYF	TGTGCCAGCAGTTTAAACCCCGAAGGAGGAAACACCATATATTTT	-	-	TRBV12-3/TRBV12-4	TRBJ1-3
CASSPPVSYEQYF	TGTGCCAGCAGCCCCCCAGTGTCCTACGAGCAGTACTTC	-	-	TRBV7-9	TRBJ2-7
CVTSPNTEAFF	TGTGTCACAAGCCCGAACACTGAAGCTTTCTTT	-	few	TRBV7-8	TRBJ1-1
CASTAGTPAREQFF	TGTGCCAGCACCGCCGGGACACCCGCACGGGAGCAGTTCTTC	-	few	TRBV12-3/TRBV12-4	TRBJ2-1
CASSLGDRGHGPNTEAFF	TGTGCCAGCAGTTTGGGGGACAGGGGTCACGGTCCAAACACTGAAGCTTTCTTT	TRBD1	few	TRBV5-4	TRBJ1-1
CASGLGYNEQFF	TGTGCTAGTGGTTTGGGCTACAATGAGCAGTTCTTC	-	many	TRBV12-5	TRBJ2-1
CASSPPEGWEQFF	TGTGCCAGCAGCCCCCCGGAGGGATGGGAGCAGTTCTTC	-	many	TRBV7-9	TRBJ2-1
CASSITAISTSSSKETQYF	TGTGCCAGTAGCATAACCGCTATATCGACTAGCTCTTCGAAGGAGACCCAGTACTTC	TRBD2	many	TRBV19	TRBJ2-5
CASSLDRGGENTIYF	TGTGCCAGCAGTTTGGACAGGGGGGGAGAAAACACCATATATTTT	TRBD1	many	TRBV27	TRBJ1-3
CASSRRQGQSTEAFF	TGTGCCAGCAGTCGCAGACAGGGCCAAAGCACTGAAGCTTTCTTT	TRBD1	-	TRBV3-1	TRBJ1-1
CSANLKAKNIQYF	TGCAGCGCTAACCTGAAGGCCAAAAACATTCAGTACTTC	-	-	TRBV29-1	TRBJ2-4